Below, 19 T cell receptor beta chains from the same sample are listed, as sequenced in a study of blood T cell repertoires in COVID-19. Assay: immunoSEQ multiplex PCR; the TCRdb copy retains only in-frame clones and omits some. The data show 250,000 to 350,000 clones, 75% to 90% seen once. The sample was peripheral blood. Every receptor here comes from an older woman with COVID-19, enrolled during active disease.

The V call is TRBV11-2, the J call TRBJ2-6; possibly TRBD1 for D (5 bases). This CDR3 comprises 16 residues. Germline CDR1 is SGHAT and CDR2 is FQNNGV. The germline V and J ends were trimmed by 4 bases and 2 bases, with 12 bases remaining between them. CDR3 bases: TGTGCCAGCAGCTCACTCCAGGGCACTGGGGCCAACGTCCTGACTTTC. This codes for CASSSLQGTGANVLTF.

The chain uses TRBV4-1 and TRBJ2-7; 9 positions agree with TRBD1. The junction had 1 base not matched to a gene; V was cut back by 1 base and J by 3 bases. The CDR3 runs to 14 residues. In germline, CDR1 is MGHRA, CDR2 YSYEKL. This chain's CDR3 is CASSQATGGYEQYF. The CDR3 bases are TGCGCCAGCAGCCAAGCGACAGGGGGCTACGAGCAGTACTTC.

This clone was detected only once. The chain combines TRBV18 with TRBJ1-1; 9 bases are a match to TRBD1. Looked up from germline, CDR1 is KGHSH and CDR2 is LQKENI. With 4 bases clipped from V and 7 bases from J, the junction kept 16 bases outside the gene matches. The CDR3 length is 17 residues. The CDR3 DNA sequence: TGTGCCAGCTCACTACTAACAGGGGGCTCCAGAAACGGTGAAGCTTTCTTT. This codes for CASSLLTGGSRNGEAFF.

This clone has only a few counts. The rearrangement links TRBV27 to TRBJ1-1; perhaps TRBD1 as D (6 bases). CDR3 length: 14 amino acids. V lost 3 bases and J 2 bases, leaving 10 bases between the germline ends. CDR1 is MNHEY and CDR2 is SMNVEV in the germline V gene (reference sequence). The CDR3 nucleotides are TGTGCCAGCAGTTTTTACAGGGAAAACACTGAAGCTTTCTTT. Its translation: CASSFYRENTEAFF.

The V gene is TRBV11-2, the J gene TRBJ2-3; TRBD2 matches at 11 bases. Germline V CDR1 and CDR2: SGHAT, FQNNGV. V dropped 3 bases and J dropped 14; count of bases not matched to a gene: 4. The CDR3 spans 12 residues. CDR3 bases: TGTGCCAGCAGCTTTAGCGGGGGGGCCCGGTATTTT. Translating gives CASSFSGGARYF.

This clone was observed a handful of times. Other nucleotide sequences in the sample specify the same CDR3. The chain employs TRBV7-2 and TRBJ2-1; 8 bases align to TRBD2. V shed 0 bases, J shed 1 base, and the junction held 2 bases outside the gene matches. In germline, CDR1 is SGHTA, CDR2 FQGNSA. The CDR3 is 16 amino acids. As DNA, the CDR3 is TGTGCCAGCAGCTTAGCTAGCGGGGTGTCCTACAATGAGCAGTTCTTC. It yields the protein CASSLASGVSYNEQFF.

The chain carries TRBV7-9 and TRBJ1-4, with TRBD1 matching over 10 bases. The germline CDR1 and CDR2 sequences are SEHNR and FQNEAQ (reference sequence). CDR3 length equals 14 residues. J lost 11 bases, V lost 4 bases, and 7 bases had no gene match. The CDR3 here is CASSSGTGEGKLFF. As DNA, the CDR3 is TGTGCCAGCAGCTCTGGGACAGGGGAAGGGAAACTGTTTTTT.

The CDR3 loop is CASLAGTYNEQFF. The CDR3 DNA is TGTGCCAGCTTAGCAGGGACCTACAATGAGCAGTTCTTC. The gene calls are TRBV18 and TRBJ2-1, with a weak D call TRBD1 (5 bases). V was trimmed by 7 bases and J by 2 bases, leaving 9 bases between them. The CDR3 is 13 residues long. CDR1 and CDR2 (germline): KGHSH, LQKENI.

V usage is TRBV21-1 and J usage is TRBJ2-7; the table's D call, TRBD1, has no DNA check behind it. TRBV21-1 is deemed a pseudogene. This CDR3 comprises 17 residues. This CDR3 reads CASSKLLSGQGAYEQYF. The CDR3 nucleotides read TGTGCCAGCAGCAAATTGCTCTCGGGGCAGGGGGCTTACGAGCAGTACTTC.

V usage is TRBV19 and J usage is TRBJ1-2; D possibly corresponds to TRBD1 (6 bases). The V end was cut by 0 bases, the J end by 8 bases, with 19 bases between. Germline values: CDR1 LNHDA, CDR2 SQIVND (reference sequence). This CDR3 contains 16 residues. Here the CDR3 DNA reads TGTGCCAGTAGTATAGATTGGACAGACTGGCCTGAGGGCTACACCTTC. Its protein is CASSIDWTDWPEGYTF.

V is TRBV30 and J is TRBJ1-4; maybe TRBD1 (5 bases). There are 14 residues in the CDR3. V was cut by 3 bases and J by 5 bases, with 13 bases left in between. From germline, CDR1 is GTSNPN and CDR2 SVGIG (reference sequence). The CDR3 bases are TGTGCCTGGAGCCCGGGGGGTATAAATGAAAAACTGTTTTTT. This sequence encodes CAWSPGGINEKLFF.

V is TRBV19 and J is TRBJ1-3, with D uncertain. The CDR3 totals 14 residues. The V end lost 5 bases, the J end lost 4 bases, and 12 bases lay between the germline ends. CDR1 and CDR2 (germline): LNHDA, SQIVND (reference sequence). CDR3 loop: CASSAVLRGNTIYF. In nucleotides, the CDR3 is TGTGCCAGTAGTGCGGTCCTTAGGGGAAACACCATATATTTT. Drawing the rest from reference TRBV19 and TRBJ1-3, the complete variable domain is DGGITQSPKYLFRKEGQNVTLSCEQNLNHDAMYWYRQDPGQGLRLIYYSQIVNDFQKGDIAEGYSVSREKKESFPLTVTSAQKNPTAFYLCASSAVLRGNTIYFGEGSWLTVV.

This clone showed up just a few times. At the DNA level, this CDR3 is encoded by other sequences in the same sample as well. The chain is built from TRBV5-1 and TRBJ2-1; 9 bases map to TRBD1. Per the germline V gene, CDR1 is SGHRS and CDR2 is YFSETQ. The CDR3 is 13 residues long. The J segment lost 8 bases and the V segment lost 2 bases, leaving 2 bases of the junction unmatched. CDR3 sequence (DNA): TGCGCCAGCAGCTTAGACAGGGGGGATGAGCAGTTCTTC. Its protein is CASSLDRGDEQFF.

The chain joins TRBV9 to TRBJ2-7; TRBD1 matches at 8 bases. The CDR3 runs to 15 residues. V lost 3 bases and J lost 2; bases outside the gene matches: 7. Germline assignment: CDR1 SGDLS and CDR2 YYNGEE. This CDR3 reads CASSEGQGTTYEQYF. For the CDR3, the DNA is TGTGCCAGCAGCGAAGGACAGGGCACAACCTACGAGCAGTACTTC. The full variable domain, completed using reference TRBV9 and TRBJ2-7, is DSGVTQTPKHLITATGQRVTLRCSPRSGDLSVYWYQQSLDQGLQFLIQYYNGEERAKGNILERFSAQQFPDLHSELNLSSLELGDSALYFCASSEGQGTTYEQYFGPGTRLTVT.

V usage is TRBV7-3 and J usage is TRBJ2-5; 7 bases map to TRBD1. CDR1 SGHTA and CDR2 FQGTGA come from the germline V gene. V shed 0 bases, J shed 0 bases, and the junction held 1 base outside the gene matches. The CDR3 contains 15 residues. The CDR3 is CASSLTGTDQETQYF. DNA for the CDR3: TGTGCCAGCAGCTTAACCGGGACAGACCAAGAGACCCAGTACTTC. Combining the CDR3 with reference TRBV7-3 and TRBJ2-5 gives the whole variable domain GAGVSQTPSNKVTEKGKYVELRCDPISGHTALYWYRQSLGQGPEFLIYFQGTGAADDSGLPNDRFFAVRPEGSVSTLKIQRTERGDSAVYLCASSLTGTDQETQYFGPGTRLLVL.

V gene TRBV5-6 combines with J gene TRBJ1-1; D is ambiguous. The CDR3 covers 13 residues. CDR1 is SGHDT and CDR2 is YYEEEE in the germline V gene. Trimming removed 2 bases from V and 2 bases from J, with 7 bases in between. CDR3 sequence: CASSFQSNTEAFF. The DNA for the CDR3 is TGTGCCAGCAGCTTTCAATCAAACACTGAAGCTTTCTTT.

The chain is built from TRBV2 and TRBJ1-2, with no clear D. V was shortened by 6 bases and J by 5 bases, with 10 bases between the two germline ends. This CDR3 has 12 amino acids. Germline assignment: CDR1 SNHLY and CDR2 FYNNEI. This CDR3 reads CASSDTTYGYTF. The CDR3 DNA sequence: TGTGCCAGCAGCGACACAACATATGGCTACACCTTC.

This chain uses TRBV11-2 with TRBJ2-3, with D perhaps matching TRBD1 (6 bases). The CDR3 runs 16 residues. From germline, CDR1 is SGHAT and CDR2 FQNNGV. V lost 5 bases to trimming and J lost 2 bases, with 17 bases between them. The DNA of the CDR3 is TGTGCCAGCAGCCGCGGTCGAGGGGGAGACACAGATACGCAGTATTTT. The encoded protein is CASSRGRGGDTDTQYF.

DNA of the CDR3: TGTGCCAGCAGTGAACGGCAGGGGACCTATGGCTACACCTTC. This encodes CASSERQGTYGYTF. This chain connects TRBV6-1 to TRBJ1-2, with D maybe TRBD1 (6 bases). Trimming cost V 2 bases and J 4 bases, with 11 bases left between them. There are 14 residues in the CDR3. CDR1 is MNHNS, CDR2 SASEGT, per germline.